The source of this TCR beta chain is a study of T-cell reconstitution after alpha-beta-depleted transplantation in children. At least ten counts were recorded for this clonotype. For TCRbeta, the library was prepared with unique molecular identifiers. TCRdb reprocessed the PCR reads with MiXCR, giving one entry per CDR3 protein. The top ten hold 30% to 35% of the sample, which has around 100,000 distinct CDR3 sequences, about a tenth seen once. Germline V gene lookup returns CDR1 SGHRS and CDR2 YFSETQ. Trimming stripped 0 bases from V and 1 base from J, with 18 bases between. This CDR3 is 18 amino acids long.

The TCR comes from a boy between 2 and 10 years old with acute lymphoblastic leukemia, due to receive a stem cell transplant. The sample in question was PBMCs, obtained before TCRalphabeta/CD19-depleted stem cell transplant. The V call is TRBV5-1, the J call TRBJ2-3; TRBD2 might be the D (7 bases). CDR3 in DNA: TGCGCCAGCAGCTTGGAGCCGGGGGGCCTTGAGGGCACAGATACGCAGTATTTT. Protein sequence: CASSLEPGGLEGTDTQYF.